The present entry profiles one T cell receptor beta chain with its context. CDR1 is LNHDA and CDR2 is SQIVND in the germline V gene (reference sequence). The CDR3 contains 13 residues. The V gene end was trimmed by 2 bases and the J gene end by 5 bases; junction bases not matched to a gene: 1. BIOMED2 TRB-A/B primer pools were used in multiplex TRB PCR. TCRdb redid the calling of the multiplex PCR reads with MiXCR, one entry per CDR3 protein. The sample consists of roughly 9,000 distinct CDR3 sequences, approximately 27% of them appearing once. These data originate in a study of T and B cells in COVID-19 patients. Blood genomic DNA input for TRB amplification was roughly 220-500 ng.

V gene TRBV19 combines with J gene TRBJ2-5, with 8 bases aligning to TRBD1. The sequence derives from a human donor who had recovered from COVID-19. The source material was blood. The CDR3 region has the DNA TGTGCCAGTAGTATACAGGGGGCTGAGACCCAGTACTTC. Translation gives CASSIQGAETQYF.